The sequence of this TCR beta chain was determined in a study of T cell responses to AZD1222 COVID-19 vaccine (dated by TCRdb to the early 2020s). Some background on the complete study: AZD1222 recipients whose second dose came at about 4 weeks and those whose second dose came at about 12 weeks were combined into one group, since spike-specific TCR depth and breadth did not differ between the two schedules. A total of about 230 trial participants underwent TCR sequencing, of whom 207 received two doses of AZD1222 and 26 received two doses of the MenACWY control vaccine. Enrollment into the trials was organized by age into subgroups of 18-55, 56-69 and 70-plus years, and those subgroups contained approximately 160, 26 and 62 TCR-sequenced participants, respectively. The investigation overall reported the following: Because no day 14 peak-response samples were available, repertoires were characterized only after the peak T cell response. Reportedly, close to half of the unique spike-specific TCRs recognized epitopes lying outside the regions that are mutated in the B.1.351 and B.1.1.7 variants. The 56-69-year group was small, and its depth increase did not reach significance, likely because of low power. A significant rise in spike-specific TCR breadth and depth was observed after two AZD1222 doses relative to day 0 and relative to MenACWY recipients. The vaccine-associated CD4 TCRs covered the entire spike protein, and the dominant responses fell in regions 160-218 and 743-854. Participants were mostly white British, with more females than males. The authors suggested clonal diversity may have been underestimated. Conclusions about previously exposed vaccinees are limited because only a handful of AZD1222 recipients were SARS-CoV-2 seropositive at baseline.

The intended sense of this specimen's time point label: baseline before first vaccination. The vaccinee samples were drawn from two UK trials, COV001 and COV002, one of which was a single-blind randomized controlled phase 2/3 trial testing AZD1222 (ChAdOx1 nCoV-19) in healthy adults. For TCRbeta chain sequencing, PBMC samples from trial participants were taken at day 0 and at day 28 after the second dose. Ends trimmed: V by 0 bases, J by 6 bases; bases unmatched to a gene: 11. The CDR1 and CDR2 encoded by the germline V gene are SGDLS and YYNGEE. From its cysteine to its phenylalanine, the CDR3 spans 16 amino acids. Here the CDR3 DNA is all that survives: 48 bases in frame from base 1. With respect to this clone: Its antigen is unknown. Base qualities were left out, and no much larger clone turns up one base away.

The CDR3 regions of human TCRbeta chains were subjected to immunosequencing. Per the original workflow: TCRs in the repertoires were matched against a reference library of SARS-CoV-2-specific TCRs that had been generated with the MIRA antigen-specificity platform. Breadth meant the fraction of unique TCRs that were SARS-CoV-2-associated, whereas depth meant the fraction of total T cells that were SARS-CoV-2-associated. Using the MIRA data, each spike-specific TCR was mapped to the spike region that the TCR reacts to and placed in a CD4 or CD8 class. Log10-transformed breadth and depth values were compared by one-way ANOVA with Sidak's multiple comparisons tests. In TCRdb, the immuneACCESS table is reduced to in-frame sequences with V and J assigned. These tables do not hold every clone; where another copy was compared, an unresolved V gene accounts for under half, and the others remain unexplained. D and trimming were read from the DNA, whereas the V and J calls and clone size are those reported in that table. A total of roughly 140,000 clones appear in this sample, more than 85% of them only once. Clones ranked in the top ten supply around 5.1% of the sample.

Sequences were derived from peripheral blood, sampled on day 0 of AZD1222 vaccination. The chain uses TRBV9 and TRBJ1-2; 7 middle bases align to TRBD1. The sequence was obtained from an adult in good health. The DNA sequence reads TGTGCCAGCAGCGTAGGGTCGGCTGGGGACAGAGATGGCTACACCTTC. This codes for CASSVGSAGDRDGYTF.